This T cell receptor beta chain was recorded in a study of blood T cell repertoires in COVID-19. Study information: T cells, B-cell-depleted T cells, or PBMCs provided the cDNA or gDNA that served as material.

Trimming cost V 3 bases and J 5 bases; bases outside gene matches: 10. Germline CDR1 and CDR2: SGHRS and YFSETQ. The CDR3 length is 16 residues. Some clones are missing from TCRdb's copy, which holds only in-frame ones; the method was immunoSEQ multiplex PCR. The profile shows approximately 440,000 clones, about nine tenths of them singletons. Participant ages covered roughly 18 to 89 years across 25 or so US areas. The rearrangement joins TRBV5-1 to TRBJ2-5; 10 bases align to TRBD2. Sequenced material: PBMCs or T cells enriched from blood (not recorded which). This receptor was obtained from a woman younger than 30 who had recovered from COVID-19. This CDR3 reads CASSSQAGGPVETQYF. The DNA of the CDR3 is TGCGCCAGCAGCTCCCAAGCGGGGGGGCCGGTGGAGACCCAGTACTTC.